The 3 T cell receptor beta chains given below trace back to one sample, sequenced in a study of T cells in localized non-small cell lung cancer. Libraries were prepared by immunoSEQ multiplex PCR; TCRdb keeps only in-frame clonotypes and omits some of them. The sample lists approximately 41,000 clones, 70% to 90% occurring once. This sample comprised peripheral blood, obtained before any cancer treatment. These receptors came from a woman aged 18-49 years with stage III lung adenocarcinoma.

The chain joins TRBV5-4 to TRBJ1-3; the match to TRBD1 covers 7 bases. This CDR3 has 17 amino acids. The germline gives CDR1 SGHNT, CDR2 YYREEE (reference sequence). Losses at the gene ends were 0 bases for V and 4 bases for J; bases not matched to a gene: 10. The CDR3 loop reads CASSLVSFGTAGNTIYF. The CDR3 region has the DNA TGTGCCAGCAGCTTGGTCTCTTTCGGGACAGCCGGAAACACCATATATTTT.

The chain joins TRBV5-6 to TRBJ2-1, with no clear D. CDR1 is SGHDT and CDR2 is YYEEEE in the germline V gene. Trimming left V 0 bases short and J 12 bases short, with 13 bases between. The CDR3 sequence is 13 residues long. The CDR3 spells CASSLGVQKGQFF. CDR3 nucleotide sequence: TGTGCCAGCAGCTTGGGGGTTCAGAAGGGGCAGTTCTTC.

V gene TRBV29-1 combines with J gene TRBJ2-5, with D uncertain. Trimming pared 5 bases from V and 5 bases from J, leaving 21 bases between. The CDR3 totals 15 residues. The germline gives CDR1 SQVTM, CDR2 ANQGSEA. CDR3 region: CSVSPTVRTQETQYF. CDR3 bases: TGCAGCGTTTCCCCCACGGTTCGCACGCAGGAGACCCAGTACTTC.